A single sample is the source of the 11 T cell receptor beta chains below, sequenced in a study of blood T cell repertoires in COVID-19. TCRdb's copy holds only in-frame clones and misses some; the assay was immunoSEQ multiplex PCR. The table lists roughly 400,000 clones, around 87% of them singletons. The specimen was peripheral blood. The receptors shown here come from a woman between 55 and 75 years old with COVID-19, enrolled during active disease.

The V gene is TRBV28, the J gene TRBJ2-3, with 7 bases lining up with TRBD2. Losses at the gene ends were 7 bases for V and 1 base for J; bases not matched to a gene: 8. CDR3 size: 15 residues. Per the germline V gene, CDR1 is MDHEN and CDR2 is SYDVKM. The CDR3 protein is CASISGGLRTDTQYF. The CDR3 nucleotides are TGTGCCAGCATCTCCGGGGGACTACGCACAGATACGCAGTATTTT.

The V gene is TRBV6-5, the J gene TRBJ2-1; 8 bases line up with TRBD2. CDR3 length equals 16 residues. The ends lost 0 bases at V and 2 bases at J; junction bases unmatched: 3. Germline values: CDR1 MNHEY, CDR2 SVGAGI. Here the CDR3 reads CASSYSGGATYNEQFF. CDR3 nucleotides: TGTGCCAGCAGTTACTCCGGGGGGGCCACCTACAATGAGCAGTTCTTC.

This CDR3 is CASTVDRGAYEQYF. CDR3 coding DNA: TGTGCCAGCACTGTGGACAGGGGGGCCTACGAGCAGTACTTC. The chain couples TRBV6-5 to TRBJ2-7, with 10 bases that match TRBD1. Losses at the gene ends were 7 bases for V and 2 bases for J; bases not matched to a gene: 5. CDR1 is MNHEY and CDR2 is SVGAGI in the germline V gene. This CDR3 comprises 14 residues.

J is TRBJ2-3 and V is TRBV6-4; a possible D gene is TRBD1 (6 bases). Germline CDR1 MRHNA, CDR2 SNTAGT. This CDR3 is 15 amino acids long. The V end lost 6 bases, the J end lost 1 base, and 14 bases lay between the germline ends. The CDR3 reads CASSPTGPGTDTQYF. Here the CDR3 DNA reads TGTGCCAGCAGCCCGACAGGACCCGGCACAGATACGCAGTATTTT.

This clone came up a few times. This sequence joins TRBV7-9 and TRBJ1-2; no firm D call. V was shortened by 5 bases and J by 5 bases, with 21 bases between the two germline ends. The CDR3 sequence is 16 residues long. Germline V lookup: CDR1 SEHNR, CDR2 FQNEAQ (reference sequence). The CDR3 sequence: CASSPGGYPTLYGYTF. CDR3 bases: TGTGCCAGCAGCCCTGGCGGCTACCCCACCCTTTATGGCTACACCTTC.

CDR3: CASSSDSTRGNTIYF. In DNA form, the CDR3 reads TGTGCCAGCAGCTCAGACAGTACTCGGGGAAACACCATATATTTT. The rearrangement uses TRBV7-6 and TRBJ1-3, with D perhaps matching TRBD1 (5 bases). V was pared by 4 bases and J by 4 bases, with 14 bases between. The CDR3 has 15 amino acids. Germline values: CDR1 SGHVS, CDR2 FNYEAQ.

The V call is TRBV3-1 (or the pseudogene TRBV3-2), the J call TRBJ1-1; no clear D. The CDR3 consists of 13 residues. Trimming pared 1 base from V and 4 bases from J, leaving 7 bases between. Germline CDR1 reads LGHDT; CDR2 reads YNNKEL (reference sequence). The CDR3 region has the DNA TGTGCCAGCAGCCAAGCAGTAAGCACTGAAGCTTTCTTT. It codes for CASSQAVSTEAFF.

The rearrangement uses TRBV7-2 and TRBJ1-3; 8 positions agree with TRBD1. The ends lost 1 base at V and 3 bases at J; junction bases unmatched: 8. From germline, CDR1 is SGHTA and CDR2 FQGNSA. The CDR3 runs to 17 residues. CDR3 DNA sequence: TGTGCCAGCAGCTTAGGTTATCAGGGGGCGGGTGGAAACACCATATATTTT. This gives the protein CASSLGYQGAGGNTIYF.

This clone was detected a few times. The chain combines TRBV7-2 with TRBJ2-2; tentative D call: TRBD2 (5 bases). Germline V lookup: CDR1 SGHTA, CDR2 FQGNSA. This CDR3 has 17 residues. Trimming removed 0 bases from V and 2 bases from J, with 13 bases in between. The CDR3 bases are TGTGCCAGCAGCTTAGCGGGCGGAGCGGTCAACACCGGGGAGCTGTTTTTT. Translated: CASSLAGGAVNTGELFF.

The sample holds a few counts of this clone. This sequence joins TRBV7-6 and TRBJ1-2; 7 bases map to TRBD1. The CDR3 spans 16 residues. Trimming took 1 base from V and 5 from J; bases not matched to a gene: 10. From germline, CDR1 is SGHVS and CDR2 FNYEAQ. CDR3 coding DNA: TGTGCCAGCAGCTTAGAAACGCGGGACAGACTGTATGGCTACACCTTC. Protein: CASSLETRDRLYGYTF.

The chain carries TRBV5-1 and TRBJ2-1, with TRBD2 matching 8 bases. V gave up 2 bases and J gave up 9 bases; unmatched junction bases: 7. The CDR3 runs 14 residues. Germline assignment: CDR1 SGHRS and CDR2 YFSETQ. CDR3 sequence: CASSLIRRGVEQFF. The CDR3 nucleotides read TGCGCCAGCAGCTTAATACGGCGGGGGGTTGAGCAGTTCTTC.